The 16 T cell receptor beta chains reported below all come from one sample, sequenced in a study of cytomegalovirus exposure and HLA in healthy donors. Only in-frame clones appear in the TCRdb table, and some are missing; sequencing was by immunoSEQ multiplex PCR. The profile covers over 80,000 clones, with roughly 85% appearing a single time and more than 20% taken by the ten largest. Sequencing was done on a sample of PBMCs. Receptors were obtained from a young man in good health and CMV-seropositive.

The chain is built from TRBV5-4 and TRBJ2-2, with D perhaps matching TRBD2 (6 bases). CDR1 is SGHNT, CDR2 YYREEE, per germline (reference sequence). The CDR3 totals 16 residues. The V end was cut by 4 bases, the J end by 7 bases, with 20 bases between. Here the CDR3 reads CASSPESLAIHGELFF. CDR3 in DNA: TGTGCCAGCAGCCCGGAGTCCCTAGCGATACACGGGGAGCTGTTTTTT.

This chain connects TRBV5-1 to TRBJ2-1; the match to TRBD2 covers 11 bases. Trimming at V came to 4 bases and at J to 7 bases, leaving 7 bases not matched to a gene. Germline assignment: CDR1 SGHRS and CDR2 YFSETQ. This CDR3 has 15 amino acids. CDR3 amino acids: CASSQLAGVSNEQFF. CDR3 DNA sequence: TGCGCCAGCAGCCAACTAGCGGGAGTATCGAATGAGCAGTTCTTC.

The chain joins TRBV27 to TRBJ1-4; 9 bases fit TRBD1. The ends lost 5 bases at V and 8 bases at J; junction bases unmatched: 9. This CDR3 comprises 15 residues. Per germline, CDR1 MNHEY and CDR2 SMNVEV (reference sequence). As DNA, the CDR3 is TGTGCCAGCAGTAAAGGGGACAGGGAGATGGAAAAACTGTTTTTT. This gives the protein CASSKGDREMEKLFF.

The rearrangement uses TRBV27 and TRBJ2-2; the D is unclear. CDR1 and CDR2 (germline): MNHEY, SMNVEV (reference sequence). V shed 6 bases and J shed 6 bases, with 8 bases lying between them. The CDR3 length is 12 residues. CDR3 loop: CASSERPGELFF. The DNA of the CDR3 is TGTGCCAGCAGCGAGCGTCCCGGGGAGCTGTTTTTT.

The rearrangement links TRBV9 to TRBJ2-2; 7 bases are shared with TRBD2. The CDR3 contains 15 residues. Trimming took 0 bases from V and 6 from J; bases not matched to a gene: 5. The germline gives CDR1 SGDLS, CDR2 YYNGEE. The CDR3 here is CASSVGGRGSGELFF. DNA for the CDR3: TGTGCCAGCAGCGTAGGCGGGAGAGGGTCCGGGGAGCTGTTTTTT.

This rearrangement joins TRBV12-5 to TRBJ1-5; tentatively, D is TRBD1 (6 bases). Germline CDR1 LGHNT, CDR2 FRNRAP. V lost 2 bases and J 5 bases, leaving 25 bases between the germline ends. The length of the CDR3 is 19 residues. CDR3 nucleotides: TGTGCTAGTGGTTTGCTGGGCAGGGGCATTGGGGCCGGGGATCAGCCCCAGCATTTT. Its translation is CASGLLGRGIGAGDQPQHF.

The chain has TRBV27 and TRBJ2-3; TRBD2 might be the D (5 bases). Trimming cost V 0 bases and J 2 bases, with 9 bases left between them. Germline CDR1 and CDR2: MNHEY and SMNVEV (reference sequence). The CDR3 has 15 amino acids. The CDR3 nucleotides read TGTGCCAGCAGTTTATCGGAGACTATCACAGATACGCAGTATTTT. Protein: CASSLSETITDTQYF.

V is TRBV5-1 and J is TRBJ2-1; D is unresolved. The CDR3 has 13 amino acids. CDR1 and CDR2 (germline): SGHRS, YFSETQ. V lost 0 bases, J lost 8 bases, and 9 bases lay in between. The CDR3 DNA reads TGCGCCAGCAGCTTGGGAGTTGAGGATGAGCAGTTCTTC. Its translation is CASSLGVEDEQFF.

The V call is TRBV7-9, the J call TRBJ2-3; TRBD2 matches at 10 bases. The V gene's germline CDR1 is SEHNR and CDR2 FQNEAQ (reference sequence). This CDR3 has 16 residues. V trimming: 1 base; J trimming: 5 bases; junction bases outside the gene matches: 6. CDR3 coding DNA: TGTGCCAGCAGCTTAGGCAGCGGGAGGGCCAGAGATACGCAGTATTTT. Protein: CASSLGSGRARDTQYF.

The chain links TRBV28 to TRBJ1-2; possible D gene TRBD1, 6 bases. CDR3 size: 15 residues. Germline V gives CDR1 MDHEN, CDR2 SYDVKM. V lost 5 bases, J lost 4 bases, and 17 bases lay in between. The CDR3 sequence is CASSPGQGEIYGYTF. DNA for the CDR3: TGTGCCAGCAGTCCGGGACAAGGGGAGATCTATGGCTACACCTTC.

V and J are TRBV19 and TRBJ1-2; 7 nucleotides agree with TRBD1. After removal of 3 bases from V and 2 bases from J, the junction contained 3 bases not matched to a gene. This CDR3 region has 14 residues. Germline V gene lookup returns CDR1 LNHDA and CDR2 SQIVND (reference sequence). The CDR3 DNA sequence: TGTGCCAGTAGTATGACAGGGTTGAACTATGGCTACACCTTC. Its translation is CASSMTGLNYGYTF. The full variable domain, with the rest looked up from reference TRBV19 and TRBJ1-2, is DGGITQSPKYLFRKEGQNVTLSCEQNLNHDAMYWYRQDPGQGLRLIYYSQIVNDFQKGDIAEGYSVSREKKESFPLTVTSAQKNPTAFYLCASSMTGLNYGYTFGSGTRLTVV.

The chain recombines TRBV18 with TRBJ2-3; weak D call: TRBD2 (5 bases). V lost 4 bases, J lost 5 bases, and 13 bases lay in between. This CDR3 comprises 14 residues. Germline CDR1 and CDR2: KGHSH and LQKENI. The CDR3 DNA follows: TGTGCCAGCTCACGAGGACTCCTCGGAGATACGCAGTATTTT. Protein product: CASSRGLLGDTQYF.

This chain uses TRBV6-1 with TRBJ2-2; D gene ambiguous. Trimming shortened V by 9 bases and J by 0 bases, and 11 bases separated the two germline ends. Germline assignment: CDR1 MNHNS and CDR2 SASEGT. This CDR3 comprises 14 residues. Written as DNA, the CDR3 is TGTGCCAGTACCACTGAGACGAACACCGGGGAGCTGTTTTTT. Protein sequence: CASTTETNTGELFF.

This chain uses TRBV19 with TRBJ1-1, with TRBD1 matching over 7 bases. The CDR3 is 16 residues long. CDR1 and CDR2 from the germline V gene are LNHDA and SQIVND (reference sequence). The ends lost 5 bases at V and 4 bases at J; junction bases unmatched: 13. In DNA, the CDR3 is TGTGCCAGTAGTGCCGGACAGGTCGATTATGGCACTGAAGCTTTCTTT. Translating gives CASSAGQVDYGTEAFF.

V gene TRBV18 combines with J gene TRBJ2-2, with D tentatively TRBD2 (6 bases). The length of the CDR3 is 18 residues. V was trimmed by 2 bases and J by 4 bases, leaving 20 bases between them. Germline V CDR1 and CDR2: KGHSH, LQKENI. CDR3 protein: CASSPFAGGALATGELFF. CDR3 nucleotide sequence: TGTGCCAGCTCACCATTCGCGGGCGGGGCCCTGGCCACCGGGGAGCTGTTTTTT.

J is TRBJ2-5 and V is TRBV7-3, with TRBD1 matching 9 bases. The germline CDR1 and CDR2 sequences are SGHTA and FQGTGA. The CDR3 totals 18 residues. J was trimmed by 1 base and V by 5 bases; bases with no gene match: 14. CDR3 sequence: CASSVRQGEKLVQETQYF. CDR3 nucleotides: TGTGCCAGCAGCGTTAGACAGGGGGAAAAGCTAGTCCAAGAGACCCAGTACTTC.